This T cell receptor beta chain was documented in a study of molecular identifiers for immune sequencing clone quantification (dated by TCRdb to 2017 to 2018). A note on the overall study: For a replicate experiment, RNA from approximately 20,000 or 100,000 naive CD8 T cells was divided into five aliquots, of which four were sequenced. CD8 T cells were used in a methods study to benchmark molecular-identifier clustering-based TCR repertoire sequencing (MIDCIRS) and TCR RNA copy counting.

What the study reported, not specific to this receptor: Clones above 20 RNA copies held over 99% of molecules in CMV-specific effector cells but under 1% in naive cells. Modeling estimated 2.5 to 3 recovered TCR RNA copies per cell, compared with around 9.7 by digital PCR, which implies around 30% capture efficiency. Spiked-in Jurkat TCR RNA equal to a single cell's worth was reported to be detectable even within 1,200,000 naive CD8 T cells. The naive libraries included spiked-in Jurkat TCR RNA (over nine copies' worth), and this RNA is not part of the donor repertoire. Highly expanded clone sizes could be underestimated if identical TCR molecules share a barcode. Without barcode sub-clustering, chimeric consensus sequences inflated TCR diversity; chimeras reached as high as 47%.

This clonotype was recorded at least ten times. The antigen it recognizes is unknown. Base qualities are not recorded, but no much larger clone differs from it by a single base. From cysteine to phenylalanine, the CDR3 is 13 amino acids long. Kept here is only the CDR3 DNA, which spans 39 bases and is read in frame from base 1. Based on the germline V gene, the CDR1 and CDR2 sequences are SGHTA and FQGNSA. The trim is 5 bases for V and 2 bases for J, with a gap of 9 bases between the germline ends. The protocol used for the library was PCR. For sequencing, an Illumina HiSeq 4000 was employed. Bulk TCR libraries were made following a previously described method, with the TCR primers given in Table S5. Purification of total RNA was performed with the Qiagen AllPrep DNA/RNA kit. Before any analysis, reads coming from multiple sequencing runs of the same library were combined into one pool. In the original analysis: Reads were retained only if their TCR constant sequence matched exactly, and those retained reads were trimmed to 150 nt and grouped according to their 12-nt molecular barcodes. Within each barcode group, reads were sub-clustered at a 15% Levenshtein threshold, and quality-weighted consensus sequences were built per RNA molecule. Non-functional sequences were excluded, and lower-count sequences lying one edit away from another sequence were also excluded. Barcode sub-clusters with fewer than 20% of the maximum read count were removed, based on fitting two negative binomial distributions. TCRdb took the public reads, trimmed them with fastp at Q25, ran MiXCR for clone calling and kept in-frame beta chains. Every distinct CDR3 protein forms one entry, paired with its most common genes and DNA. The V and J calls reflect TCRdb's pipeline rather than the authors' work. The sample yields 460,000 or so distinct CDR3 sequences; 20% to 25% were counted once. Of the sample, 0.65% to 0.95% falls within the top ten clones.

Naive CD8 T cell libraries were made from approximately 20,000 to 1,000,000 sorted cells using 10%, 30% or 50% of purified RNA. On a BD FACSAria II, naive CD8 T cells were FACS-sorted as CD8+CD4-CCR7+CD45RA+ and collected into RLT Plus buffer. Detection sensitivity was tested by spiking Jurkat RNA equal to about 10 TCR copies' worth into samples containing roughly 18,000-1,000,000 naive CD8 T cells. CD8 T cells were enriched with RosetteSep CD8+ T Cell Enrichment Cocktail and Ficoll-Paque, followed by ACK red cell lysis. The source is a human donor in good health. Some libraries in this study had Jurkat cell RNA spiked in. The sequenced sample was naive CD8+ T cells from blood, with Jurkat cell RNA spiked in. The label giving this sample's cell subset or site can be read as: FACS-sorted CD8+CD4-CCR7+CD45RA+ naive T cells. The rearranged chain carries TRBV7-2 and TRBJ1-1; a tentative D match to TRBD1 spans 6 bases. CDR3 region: CASSEDRNTEAFF. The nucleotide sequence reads TGTGCCAGCAGCGAGGACAGAAACACTGAAGCTTTCTTT.